Sequencing of this T cell receptor (beta chain) was carried out in a study of regulatory T cells in long-lasting Graves disease. In germline, CDR1 is SEHNR, CDR2 FQNEAQ (reference sequence). This CDR3 is built from 14 residues. V lost 1 base and J lost 4, with 10 bases in between. This sample's time point: persistent/refractory GD, antithyroid drugs over 5 years with positive TRAb. The TCR library was made from RNA that had been extracted from PBMCs in TRIzol. This clonotype was detected only a few times. Relying on iRepertoire HTBI primers and Arm-PCR of CDR3 regions, the team built TCR beta libraries. MiXCR, applied by TCRdb to the multiplex PCR reads, yields one record per CDR3 protein. The table shows fewer than 600,000 distinct CDR3 sequences, with approximately 22% occurring only once.

This sequence originates from a female donor with Graves disease. The source material was peripheral blood mononuclear cells (PBMCs), sampled when the disease was refractory, from a patient treated with antithyroid drugs. This chain links TRBV7-9 with TRBJ2-5; D is ambiguous. CDR3 residues: CASSLGPLGETQYF. DNA of the CDR3: TGTGCCAGCAGCTTAGGACCCCTGGGAGAGACCCAGTACTTC.